What follows are 30 T cell receptor beta chains derived from one specimen sequenced in a study of beta chain features in type 1 diabetes. The isolated RNA, all of it, was reverse transcribed, so expressed TCRB transcripts were what got sequenced. This table comes from immunoSEQ multiplex PCR, and its TCRdb copy is limited to in-frame clones, with some not included. The sample records 220,000 or so clones, roughly two thirds being singletons. Specimen: naive CD4+ T cells from blood. These receptors were obtained from a man aged 25-45 years in good health.

This clone appeared a few times. This chain uses TRBV30 with TRBJ1-2, with unresolved D. V gave up 1 base and J gave up 4 bases, with 13 bases separating them. The CDR3 is made up of 14 amino acids. Germline V lookup: CDR1 GTSNPN, CDR2 SVGIG (reference sequence). The CDR3 sequence is CAWSELTESYGYTF. The DNA for the CDR3 is TGTGCCTGGAGTGAGCTGACGGAGTCCTATGGCTACACCTTC.

The chain joins TRBV25-1 to TRBJ2-7; 7 nucleotides line up with TRBD1. There are 14 residues in the CDR3. J gave up 6 bases and V 7 bases, and 12 bases lay outside the gene matches. Germline CDR1 reads MGHDK; CDR2 reads SYGVNS. This CDR3 is CASTSGTVLGEQYF. CDR3 nucleotide sequence: TGTGCCAGCACCTCAGGGACAGTCCTTGGCGAGCAGTACTTC.

The V and J genes are TRBV29-1 and TRBJ2-4, with TRBD2 matching 7 bases. J was trimmed by 0 bases and V by 5 bases; bases with no gene match: 4. Germline V gene lookup returns CDR1 SQVTM and CDR2 ANQGSEA. The length of the CDR3 is 14 residues. The CDR3 DNA follows: TGCAGCGTTTGGGCGGGGGTAGCCAAAAACATTCAGTACTTC. The encoded protein is CSVWAGVAKNIQYF. The full variable domain, its missing parts supplied by reference TRBV29-1 and TRBJ2-4, is SAVISQKPSRDICQRGTSLTIQCQVDSQVTMMFWYRQQPGQSLTLIATANQGSEATYESGFVIDKFPISRPNLTFSTLTVSNMSPEDSSIYLCSVWAGVAKNIQYFGAGTRLSVL.

V gene TRBV7-9 combines with J gene TRBJ2-7; D is unresolved. The germline V and J ends were trimmed by 1 base and 0 bases, with 7 bases remaining between them. The length of the CDR3 is 14 residues. Germline V gene lookup returns CDR1 SEHNR and CDR2 FQNEAQ (reference sequence). CDR3 in DNA: TGTGCCAGCAGCTTAGGACAAACCTCCTACGAGCAGTACTTC. Protein product: CASSLGQTSYEQYF.

The V gene is TRBV28, the J gene TRBJ2-1; 8 nucleotides match TRBD1. The trim removed 3 bases at V and 7 bases at J, leaving 5 bases unmatched. In germline, CDR1 is MDHEN, CDR2 SYDVKM. The CDR3 consists of 14 residues. CDR3 in amino acids: CASSFRTGKNEQFF. The CDR3 DNA reads TGTGCCAGCAGTTTCCGGACAGGGAAGAATGAGCAGTTCTTC. Using reference TRBV28 and TRBJ2-1 for the parts outside the CDR3, the full variable domain is DVKVTQSSRYLVKRTGEKVFLECVQDMDHENMFWYRQDPGLGLRLIYFSYDVKMKEKGDIPEGYSVSREKKERFSLILESASTNQTSMYLCASSFRTGKNEQFFGPGTRLTVL.

The rearrangement links TRBV5-1 to TRBJ2-7; unclear D gene. The V and J ends lost 4 bases and 7 bases respectively, with 18 bases between them. From germline, CDR1 is SGHRS and CDR2 YFSETQ. This CDR3 has 14 residues. The CDR3 sequence is CASSPLDGGAEQYF. The CDR3, as DNA: TGCGCCAGCAGCCCGTTGGACGGTGGCGCGGAGCAGTACTTC.

The V and J genes are TRBV29-1 and TRBJ2-5; a possible D gene is TRBD1 (5 bases). V was pared by 2 bases and J by 2 bases, with 9 bases between. CDR1 and CDR2 from the germline V gene are SQVTM and ANQGSEA. The CDR3 contains 13 residues. CDR3: CSVERGRQETQYF. The CDR3 DNA is TGCAGCGTTGAAAGGGGCAGACAAGAGACCCAGTACTTC.

The rearrangement joins TRBV7-2 to TRBJ2-3; tentatively, D is TRBD2 (5 bases). Trimming removed 2 bases at V and 6 bases at J, with 12 bases between. This CDR3 region has 14 residues. Germline CDR1 and CDR2: SGHTA and FQGNSA. In DNA form, the CDR3 reads TGTGCCAGCAGCTTAATTCGTAGCGCCGATACGCAGTATTTT. The encoded protein is CASSLIRSADTQYF.

The rearrangement joins TRBV7-2 to TRBJ2-7; 9 bases agree with TRBD2. The CDR3 has 15 amino acids. V shed 6 bases, J shed 5 bases, and the junction held 11 bases outside the gene matches. Germline V lookup: CDR1 SGHTA, CDR2 FQGNSA. CDR3 nucleotides: TGTGCCAGCAGGCGGACTAGCGTCCAAGGCAACGAGCAGTACTTC. This translates into CASRRTSVQGNEQYF.

J is TRBJ2-5 and V is TRBV12-2; the table's D call, TRBD1, was not checked against the DNA. TRBV12-2 is designated a pseudogene. This CDR3 contains 14 residues. The CDR3 DNA reads as TGTGCAAGTCGAATGAGGACAGCCCAAGAGACCCAGTACTTC. Its protein product is CASRMRTAQETQYF.

The chain couples TRBV23-1 to TRBJ1-1; D is unclear. TRBV23-1 is placed among ORFs of uncertain function. CDR3 size: 14 residues. Trimming stripped 4 bases from V and 2 bases from J, with 11 bases between. The CDR3, as DNA: TGCGCCAGCAGTCCCAGGAGTTATAACACTGAAGCTTTCTTT. The encoded protein is CASSPRSYNTEAFF.

This clone was counted only a few times. The chain links TRBV15 to TRBJ2-2, with D perhaps matching TRBD1 or TRBD2 (5 bases each). This CDR3 comprises 13 residues. The germline CDR1 and CDR2 sequences are LNHNV and YYDKDF (reference sequence). Trimming pared 6 bases from V and 4 bases from J, leaving 9 bases between. The CDR3 region is CATRPGTTGELFF. Written as DNA, the CDR3 is TGTGCCACCAGACCCGGGACCACCGGGGAGCTGTTTTTT.

CDR3 residues: CASSRIPGTVTDTQYF. The CDR3 bases are TGTGCCAGCAGCCGGATACCGGGAACAGTCACAGATACGCAGTATTTT. The rearrangement links TRBV14 to TRBJ2-3, with D perhaps TRBD2 (5 bases). CDR1 is SGHDN, CDR2 FVKESK, per germline. CDR3 length: 16 residues. Trimming pared 4 bases from V and 2 bases from J, leaving 16 bases between.

This clone has only a few counts. J is TRBJ2-1 and V is TRBV29-1, with 7 bases aligning to TRBD2. The CDR3 spans 13 residues. The ends lost 8 bases at V and 4 bases at J; junction bases unmatched: 8. From germline, CDR1 is SQVTM and CDR2 ANQGSEA. Here the CDR3 DNA reads TGCAGCTCCAGCGGGAATTCGTACAATGAGCAGTTCTTC. Residues: CSSSGNSYNEQFF.

This chain links TRBV30 with TRBJ1-2; TRBD1 might be the D (5 bases). CDR3 length: 13 amino acids. The V gene's germline CDR1 is GTSNPN and CDR2 SVGIG (reference sequence). Trimming shortened V by 5 bases and J by 5 bases, and 15 bases separated the two germline ends. CDR3 protein: CAWRGGTGYGYTF. CDR3 DNA: TGTGCCTGGCGAGGAGGGACCGGTTATGGCTACACCTTC.

The chain joins TRBV30 to TRBJ1-1; 7 bases line up with TRBD1. Trimming cost V 5 bases and J 5 bases; bases outside gene matches: 5. Per germline, CDR1 GTSNPN and CDR2 SVGIG (reference sequence). CDR3 length: 12 residues. The CDR3 sequence is CAWDRVRTEAFF. CDR3 DNA sequence: TGTGCCTGGGACAGGGTGAGAACTGAAGCTTTCTTT.

V usage is TRBV10-3 and J usage is TRBJ2-3; D is unresolved. V lost 0 bases and J lost 1, with 5 bases in between. Germline V gene lookup returns CDR1 ENHRY and CDR2 SYGVKD. This CDR3 contains 14 residues. This chain's CDR3 is CAISESVGTDTQYF. The DNA of the CDR3 is TGTGCCATCAGTGAGTCGGTTGGCACAGATACGCAGTATTTT.

The rearrangement joins TRBV2 to TRBJ2-1; TRBD1 agrees at 7 bases. CDR3 size: 14 residues. Trimming cost V 7 bases and J 4 bases; bases outside gene matches: 7. Looked up from germline, CDR1 is SNHLY and CDR2 is FYNNEI. The CDR3: CASNPTGLYNEQFF. CDR3 in DNA: TGTGCCAGCAATCCGACAGGGCTTTACAATGAGCAGTTCTTC.

This clone has more than one count but fewer than ten. The rearrangement joins TRBV20-1 to TRBJ2-7; D call uncertain. Trimming pared 6 bases from V and 5 bases from J, leaving 11 bases between. CDR3 length equals 11 residues. CDR1 and CDR2 (germline): DFQATT, SNEGSKA (reference sequence). The CDR3: CSALFGHEQYF. In DNA, the CDR3 is TGCAGTGCCCTCTTTGGCCACGAGCAGTACTTC.

The chain combines TRBV30 with TRBJ1-6; D may be TRBD1 (5 bases). This CDR3 has 13 residues. The germline V gene has CDR1 GTSNPN and CDR2 SVGIG (reference sequence). V lost 7 bases and J lost 3, with 10 bases in between. DNA for the CDR3: TGTGCCTTTTCGGGACTCTATAATTCACCCCTCCACTTT. This translates into CAFSGLYNSPLHF.

The chain recombines TRBV29-1 with TRBJ2-1; a weak D match, TRBD2 (6 bases). This CDR3 region has 14 residues. Between the trimmed V and J ends, which lost 4 bases and 8 bases, there was a span of 18 bases. Germline V gene sequence: CDR1 SQVTM, CDR2 ANQGSEA. The CDR3: CSVAWDSTGYEQFF. The CDR3 DNA reads as TGCAGCGTTGCATGGGACTCCACCGGCTATGAGCAGTTCTTC.

A few counts support this clone. The chain is built from TRBV4-3 and TRBJ2-4; 12 bases match TRBD1. V lost 1 base, J lost 6 bases, and 1 base stayed unmatched. Germline CDR1 is LGHNA and CDR2 is YSLEER. This CDR3 comprises 15 residues. CDR3 in amino acids: CASSQGGQGANIQYF. In DNA, the CDR3 is TGCGCCAGCAGCCAAGGGGGACAGGGGGCAAACATTCAGTACTTC.

This sequence joins TRBV11-2 and TRBJ2-3; D gene uncertain. V lost 2 bases and J lost 5, with 5 bases in between. This CDR3 region has 12 residues. The V gene's germline CDR1 is SGHAT and CDR2 FQNNGV. As DNA, the CDR3 is TGTGCCAGCAGCTTATCCGGAGATACGCAGTATTTT. Translation gives CASSLSGDTQYF.

The CDR3 nucleotides are TGTGCCAGCAGCGTAGAGGACAGGGGGCGAACTGAAGCTTTCTTT. Translating it yields CASSVEDRGRTEAFF. The rearrangement joins TRBV9 to TRBJ1-1; 11 nucleotides align to TRBD1. Germline values: CDR1 SGDLS, CDR2 YYNGEE. The CDR3 has 15 amino acids. Trimming took 0 bases from V and 5 from J; bases not matched to a gene: 3.

This chain links TRBV10-3 with TRBJ2-7; unclear D gene. The V gene's germline CDR1 is ENHRY and CDR2 SYGVKD. The CDR3 contains 12 residues. V lost 3 bases, J lost 1 base, and 4 bases lay in between. This chain's CDR3 is CAISDQSYEQYF. CDR3 DNA: TGTGCCATCAGTGACCAGTCCTACGAGCAGTACTTC.

This chain links TRBV30 with TRBJ1-6; D ambiguous. V lost 1 base and J 7 bases, leaving 14 bases between the germline ends. CDR1 is GTSNPN and CDR2 is SVGIG in the germline V gene (reference sequence). The CDR3 covers 15 residues. CDR3 region: CAWSAQTPVNSPLHF. CDR3 in DNA: TGTGCCTGGAGTGCTCAGACGCCAGTCAATTCACCCCTCCACTTT.

V usage is TRBV2 and J usage is TRBJ2-1; 12 bases line up with TRBD2. With 7 bases clipped from V and 3 bases from J, the junction kept 7 bases outside the gene matches. The germline gives CDR1 SNHLY, CDR2 FYNNEI. CDR3 length: 16 amino acids. Here the CDR3 DNA reads TGTGCCAGCACCCGAAGACTAGCGGGGGACTACAATGAGCAGTTCTTC. Amino acids: CASTRRLAGDYNEQFF. Looking up the rest from reference TRBV2 and TRBJ2-1 gives the full variable domain: EPEVTQTPSHQVTQMGQEVILRCVPISNHLYFYWYRQILGQKVEFLVSFYNNEISEKSEIFDDQFSVERPDGSNFTLKIRSTKLEDSAMYFCASTRRLAGDYNEQFFGPGTRLTVL.

V is TRBV30 and J is TRBJ2-5; D is unresolved. The germline V gene encodes CDR1 GTSNPN and CDR2 SVGIG (reference sequence). There are 13 residues in the CDR3. The V end lost 0 bases, the J end lost 5 bases, and 10 bases lay between the germline ends. For the CDR3, the DNA is TGTGCCTGGAGTGTACGACAACAGGAGACCCAGTACTTC. As protein: CAWSVRQQETQYF.

The chain uses TRBV7-8 and TRBJ2-1, with 8 bases aligning to TRBD2. There are 15 residues in the CDR3. Germline CDR1 and CDR2: SGHVS and FQNEAQ. The V and J ends lost 4 bases and 3 bases, in that order; junction bases with no gene match: 5. The CDR3 DNA follows: TGTGCCAGCAGCTGGCGGGGGGCCGTCTACAATGAGCAGTTCTTC. Its protein is CASSWRGAVYNEQFF.

The CDR3 here is CASSLAGLRNRETQYF. The CDR3 DNA is TGTGCCAGCAGCTTAGCAGGGCTTCGAAATCGGGAGACCCAGTACTTC. The rearrangement links TRBV7-2 to TRBJ2-5; no clear D. Per the germline V gene, CDR1 is SGHTA and CDR2 is FQGNSA. This CDR3 spans 16 amino acids. V dropped 0 bases and J dropped 5 bases, with 16 bases sitting between them.